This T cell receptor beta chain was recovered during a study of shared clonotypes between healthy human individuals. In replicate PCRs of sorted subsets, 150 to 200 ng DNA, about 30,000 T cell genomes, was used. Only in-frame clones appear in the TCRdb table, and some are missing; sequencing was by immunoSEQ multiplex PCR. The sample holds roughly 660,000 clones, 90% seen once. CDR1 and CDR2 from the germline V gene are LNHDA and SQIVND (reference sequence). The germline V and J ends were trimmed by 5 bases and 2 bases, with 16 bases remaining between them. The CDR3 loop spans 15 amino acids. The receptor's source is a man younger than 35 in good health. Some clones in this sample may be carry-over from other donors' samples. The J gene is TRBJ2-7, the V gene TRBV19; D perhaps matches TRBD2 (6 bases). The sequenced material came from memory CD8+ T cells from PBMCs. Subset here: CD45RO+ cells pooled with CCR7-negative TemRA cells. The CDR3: CASSPRGRGTYEQYF. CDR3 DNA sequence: TGTGCCAGTAGTCCCAGAGGCCGGGGGACCTACGAGCAGTACTTC.